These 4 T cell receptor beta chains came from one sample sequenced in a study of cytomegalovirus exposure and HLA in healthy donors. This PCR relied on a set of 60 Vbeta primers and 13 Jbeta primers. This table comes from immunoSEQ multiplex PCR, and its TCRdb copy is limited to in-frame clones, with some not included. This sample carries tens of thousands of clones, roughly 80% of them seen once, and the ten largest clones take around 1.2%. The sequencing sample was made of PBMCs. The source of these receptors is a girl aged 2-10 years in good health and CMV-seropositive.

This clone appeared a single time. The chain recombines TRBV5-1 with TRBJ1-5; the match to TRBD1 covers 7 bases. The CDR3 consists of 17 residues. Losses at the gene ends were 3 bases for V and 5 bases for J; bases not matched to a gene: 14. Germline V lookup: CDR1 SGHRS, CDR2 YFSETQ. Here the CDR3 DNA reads TGCGCCAGCAGCTCCTACCCCGACAGGGAGGAGGATCAGCCCCAGCATTTT. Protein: CASSSYPDREEDQPQHF.

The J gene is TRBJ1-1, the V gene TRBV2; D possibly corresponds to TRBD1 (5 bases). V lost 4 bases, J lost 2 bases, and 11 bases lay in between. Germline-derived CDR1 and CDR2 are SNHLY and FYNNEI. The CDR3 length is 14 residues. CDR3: CASSVGGSNTEAFF. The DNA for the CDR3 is TGTGCCAGCAGTGTTGGGGGGTCTAACACTGAAGCTTTCTTT.

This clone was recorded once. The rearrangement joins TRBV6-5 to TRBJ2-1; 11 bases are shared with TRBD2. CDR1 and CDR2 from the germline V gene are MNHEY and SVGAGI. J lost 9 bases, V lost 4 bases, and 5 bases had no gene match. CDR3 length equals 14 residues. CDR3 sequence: CASSLDSGRAEQFF. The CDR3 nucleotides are TGTGCCAGCAGTTTGGATAGCGGGAGGGCTGAGCAGTTCTTC.

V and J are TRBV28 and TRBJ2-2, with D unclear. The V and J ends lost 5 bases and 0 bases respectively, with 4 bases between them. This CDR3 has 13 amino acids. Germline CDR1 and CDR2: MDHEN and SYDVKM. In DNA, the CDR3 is TGTGCCAGCAGTGACTCGAACACCGGGGAGCTGTTTTTT. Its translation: CASSDSNTGELFF.